What follows are 8 T cell receptor beta chains derived from one specimen sequenced in a study of technical replicates of blood from a handful of donors. Method: immunoSEQ multiplex PCR; TCRdb's copy keeps in-frame clones and lacks some. The data contain fewer than 15,000 clones, about 94% of them singletons. Sequencing input: PBMCs. Source of these receptors: a human donor in good health.

This sequence joins TRBV11-2 and TRBJ1-1; 9 nucleotides match TRBD1. Germline V gene lookup returns CDR1 SGHAT and CDR2 FQNNGV. V shed 4 bases and J 0 bases; nucleotides not matched to a gene: 6. The CDR3 is 16 amino acids. The CDR3 loop is CASSSPRTGVNTEAFF. The CDR3 DNA sequence: TGTGCCAGCAGCTCTCCCCGGACAGGGGTGAACACTGAAGCTTTCTTT.

The chain is built from TRBV25-1 and TRBJ2-3; 8 bases fit TRBD2. The CDR3 consists of 15 residues. Germline V gene data show CDR1 as MGHDK and CDR2 as SYGVNS. Trimming took 6 bases from V and 1 from J; bases not matched to a gene: 6. In nucleotides, the CDR3 is TGTGCCAGCAGGGAACTAGCGGAAGGCACAGATACGCAGTATTTT. Translation: CASRELAEGTDTQYF.

The rearrangement joins TRBV4-2 to TRBJ2-1; 11 bases are a match to TRBD2. Germline values: CDR1 LGHNA, CDR2 YNFKEQ. The CDR3 consists of 15 residues. J lost 10 bases, V lost 4 bases, and 9 bases had no gene match. The DNA for the CDR3 is TGTGCCAGCAGCCCGATCACTAGCGGGAGAGGCGAGCAGTTCTTC. Residues: CASSPITSGRGEQFF.

This chain joins TRBV19 and TRBJ2-7; a weak D match, TRBD2 (5 bases). Germline V gene lookup returns CDR1 LNHDA and CDR2 SQIVND (reference sequence). The CDR3 runs to 12 residues. The ends were cut back, 6 bases at V and 3 bases at J, with 9 bases in the middle. The CDR3 loop reads CASSGRGYEQYF. CDR3 in DNA: TGTGCCAGTAGCGGACGGGGCTACGAGCAGTACTTC.

V and J are TRBV5-6 and TRBJ1-1; 7 bases map to TRBD1. This CDR3 spans 12 amino acids. Unmatched junction bases numbered 4, after V lost 5 bases and J lost 6 bases. From germline, CDR1 is SGHDT and CDR2 YYEEEE. The CDR3 sequence: CASRSRGPEAFF. CDR3 bases: TGTGCCAGCAGATCTAGGGGGCCTGAAGCTTTCTTT.

This CDR3 is CAWRESTDTQYF. DNA of the CDR3: TGTGCCTGGAGGGAGTCCACAGATACGCAGTATTTT. The V call is TRBV30, the J call TRBJ2-3; D gene unclear. CDR3 length equals 12 residues. CDR1 and CDR2 from the germline V gene are GTSNPN and SVGIG (reference sequence). V was trimmed by 3 bases and J by 2 bases, leaving 6 bases between them.

CDR3 protein: CASSSPLGWTYEQYF. The DNA of the CDR3 is TGTGCCAGCAGCTCACCTTTGGGCTGGACCTACGAGCAGTACTTC. J is TRBJ2-7 and V is TRBV28; no definite D call. CDR1 MDHEN and CDR2 SYDVKM come from the germline V gene. The CDR3 totals 15 residues. V gave up 6 bases and J gave up 2 bases, with 17 bases separating them. Supplemented by reference TRBV28 and TRBJ2-7, the full variable domain reads DVKVTQSSRYLVKRTGEKVFLECVQDMDHENMFWYRQDPGLGLRLIYFSYDVKMKEKGDIPEGYSVSREKKERFSLILESASTNQTSMYLCASSSPLGWTYEQYFGPGTRLTVT.

The V gene is TRBV18, the J gene TRBJ2-7, with 14 bases aligning to TRBD2. The CDR3 sequence is 19 residues long. Trimming at V came to 0 bases and at J to 2 bases, leaving 9 bases not matched to a gene. Germline V lookup: CDR1 KGHSH, CDR2 LQKENI. The CDR3 DNA reads as TGTGCCAGCTCACCACCTGTGGGACTAGCGGGAGCTGGGACCTACGAGCAGTACTTC. Its translation is CASSPPVGLAGAGTYEQYF.